These 12 T cell receptor beta chains were all obtained from the same sample, sequenced in a study of cytomegalovirus exposure and HLA in healthy donors. The method was immunoSEQ multiplex PCR; TCRdb's version includes in-frame clones alone and lacks a portion of them. This sample carries more than 250,000 clones, around 90% of them seen once, and the ten largest clones take 2.5% to 3.5%. The sample was PBMCs. The source is a woman younger than 45 in good health and CMV-seronegative.

The chain employs TRBV7-2 and TRBJ2-5; D is perhaps TRBD1 (6 bases). CDR1 and CDR2 from the germline V gene are SGHTA and FQGNSA. Trimming pared 3 bases from V and 4 bases from J, leaving 12 bases between. The CDR3 sequence is 14 residues long. The CDR3 loop is CASSFPGRGETQYF. The DNA for the CDR3 is TGTGCCAGCAGCTTTCCAGGCAGGGGAGAGACCCAGTACTTC. The full variable domain, in which reference TRBV7-2 and TRBJ2-5 provide the parts outside the CDR3, is GAGVSQSPSNKVTEKGKDVELRCDPISGHTALYWYRQSLGQGLEFLIYFQGNSAPDKSGLPSDRFSAERTGGSVSTLTIQRTQQEDSAVYLCASSFPGRGETQYFGPGTRLLVL.

V usage is TRBV7-2 and J usage is TRBJ2-3; D may be TRBD2 (5 bases). CDR3 length: 15 amino acids. Germline CDR1 SGHTA, CDR2 FQGNSA. V shed 0 bases and J shed 3 bases, with 10 bases lying between them. The chain's CDR3 is CASSLAVWETDTQYF. The CDR3 DNA is TGTGCCAGCAGCTTAGCGGTGTGGGAGACAGATACGCAGTATTTT.

CDR3 bases: TGCAGCGTTTCTAACGACAGGGTTGAGCAGTACTTC. Protein product: CSVSNDRVEQYF. The J gene is TRBJ2-7, the V gene TRBV29-1; 7 positions match TRBD1. The ends lost 5 bases at V and 7 bases at J; junction bases unmatched: 8. The CDR3 sequence is 12 residues long. Germline V gene sequence: CDR1 SQVTM, CDR2 ANQGSEA.

This clone appeared a single time. CDR3 residues: CAREGNRPNEQFF. For the CDR3, the DNA is TGTGCCAGAGAAGGGAACAGACCCAATGAGCAGTTCTTC. This chain joins TRBV6-1 and TRBJ2-1; D gene ambiguous. The CDR3 has 13 amino acids. Germline CDR1 and CDR2: MNHNS and SASEGT. The germline V and J ends were trimmed by 9 bases and 6 bases, with 15 bases remaining between them.

The chain couples TRBV28 to TRBJ1-5, with 7 bases identical to TRBD1. CDR3 size: 13 residues. Germline loops: CDR1 MDHEN, CDR2 SYDVKM. V lost 8 bases, J lost 4 bases, and 5 bases stayed unmatched. Here the CDR3 DNA reads TGTGCCAGCGTAGGGGGCTGGAATCAGCCCCAGCATTTT. Its protein product is CASVGGWNQPQHF.

The V call is TRBV7-2, the J call TRBJ1-2; D might be TRBD1 (6 bases). The V gene lost 7 bases and the J gene lost 5 bases, with 14 bases spanning the gap. CDR1 and CDR2 from the germline V gene are SGHTA and FQGNSA. This CDR3 region has 13 residues. CDR3 in amino acids: CASITGAGYGYTF. Written as DNA, the CDR3 is TGTGCCAGCATCACGGGGGCAGGATATGGCTACACCTTC.

V is TRBV4-1 and J is TRBJ2-7, with a weak D call TRBD1 (6 bases). This CDR3 is 15 amino acids long. Germline V gives CDR1 MGHRA, CDR2 YSYEKL. The V and J ends lost 0 bases and 5 bases respectively, with 14 bases between them. The CDR3 here is CASSQDVQGWDEQYF. CDR3 DNA: TGCGCCAGCAGCCAAGATGTACAGGGATGGGACGAGCAGTACTTC.

This chain joins TRBV18 and TRBJ2-5, with 11 bases identical to TRBD2. V was clipped by 5 bases and J by 7 bases; unmatched bases: 27. The germline V gene has CDR1 KGHSH and CDR2 LQKENI. This CDR3 comprises 21 residues. In DNA, the CDR3 is TGTGCCAGCTCAGAGCCCGACGAGGACCCCCCCATAGCGGGAGGGCCTGGGACCCAGTACTTC. Translated, it gives CASSEPDEDPPIAGGPGTQYF.

The chain is built from TRBV9 and TRBJ2-7; D is possibly TRBD2 (6 bases). The CDR3 sequence is 20 residues long. The germline V gene has CDR1 SGDLS and CDR2 YYNGEE. V was cut by 0 bases and J by 7 bases, with 32 bases left in between. CDR3 DNA sequence: TGTGCCAGCAGCGTAGCAACTGGTCCCAGACGCATACCAGTAGGGAGGGAGCAGTACTTC. It yields the protein CASSVATGPRRIPVGREQYF.

The chain is built from TRBV11-1 and TRBJ2-7; D gene unclear. V lost 1 base and J 0 bases, leaving 4 bases between the germline ends. Germline values: CDR1 SGHAT, CDR2 FQDESV (reference sequence). The CDR3 contains 13 residues. CDR3 coding DNA: TGTGCCAGCAGCTTAGTAGCCTCCTACGAGCAGTACTTC. Its protein product is CASSLVASYEQYF. Together with reference TRBV11-1 and TRBJ2-7, the CDR3 gives the full variable domain: EAEVAQSPRYKITEKSQAVAFWCDPISGHATLYWYRQILGQGPELLVQFQDESVVDDSQLPKDRFSAERLKGVDSTLKIQPAELGDSAMYLCASSLVASYEQYFGPGTRLTVT.

V usage is TRBV7-3 and J usage is TRBJ2-5; D possibly corresponds to TRBD2 (6 bases). V lost 5 bases, J lost 5 bases, and 15 bases lay in between. This CDR3 spans 14 amino acids. Per the germline V gene, CDR1 is SGHTA and CDR2 is FQGTGA. CDR3 amino acids: CASSPVGGLETQYF. The CDR3 DNA reads as TGTGCCAGCAGCCCGGTCGGGGGTTTGGAGACCCAGTACTTC.

This chain links TRBV4-1 with TRBJ2-2; D not certain. The CDR3 is 16 amino acids. The V end was cut by 0 bases, the J end by 0 bases, with 8 bases between. Looked up from germline, CDR1 is MGHRA and CDR2 is YSYEKL. The CDR3 DNA reads TGCGCCAGCAGCCAAGAGGGTGGGACGAACACCGGGGAGCTGTTTTTT. Translating gives CASSQEGGTNTGELFF.